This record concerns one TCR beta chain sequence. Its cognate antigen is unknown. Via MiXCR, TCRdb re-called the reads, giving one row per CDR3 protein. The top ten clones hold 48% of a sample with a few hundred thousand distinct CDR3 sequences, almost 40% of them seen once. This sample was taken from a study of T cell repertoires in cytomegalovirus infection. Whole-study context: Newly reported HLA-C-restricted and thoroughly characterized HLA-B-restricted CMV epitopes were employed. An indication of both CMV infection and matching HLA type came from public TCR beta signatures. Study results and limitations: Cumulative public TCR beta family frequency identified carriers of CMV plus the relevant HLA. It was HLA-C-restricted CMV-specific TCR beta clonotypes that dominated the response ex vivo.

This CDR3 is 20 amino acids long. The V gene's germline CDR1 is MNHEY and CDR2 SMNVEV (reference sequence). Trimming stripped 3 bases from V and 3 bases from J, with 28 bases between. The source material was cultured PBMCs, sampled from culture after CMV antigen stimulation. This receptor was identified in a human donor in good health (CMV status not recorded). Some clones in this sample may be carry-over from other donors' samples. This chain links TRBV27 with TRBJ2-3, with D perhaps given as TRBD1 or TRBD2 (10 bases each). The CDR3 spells CASSLPDRGLSGGATDTQYF. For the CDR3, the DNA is TGTGCCAGCAGTTTGCCCGACAGGGGGCTCAGCGGGGGGGCAACAGATACGCAGTATTTT.